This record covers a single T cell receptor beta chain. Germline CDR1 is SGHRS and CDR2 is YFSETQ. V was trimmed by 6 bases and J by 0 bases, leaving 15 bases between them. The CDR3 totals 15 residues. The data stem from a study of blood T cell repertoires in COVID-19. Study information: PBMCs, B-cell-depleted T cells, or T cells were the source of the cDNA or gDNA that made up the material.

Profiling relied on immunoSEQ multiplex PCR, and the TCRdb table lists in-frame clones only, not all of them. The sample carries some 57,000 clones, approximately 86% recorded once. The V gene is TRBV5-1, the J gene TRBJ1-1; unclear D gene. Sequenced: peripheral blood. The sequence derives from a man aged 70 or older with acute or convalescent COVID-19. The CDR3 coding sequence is TGCGCCAGCACCCGAAGTCCAGGCATGAACACTGAAGCTTTCTTT. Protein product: CASTRSPGMNTEAFF.